This TCR beta chain appears in the sequencing data of a study of PD-1 blockade in classical Hodgkin lymphoma. The table came from immunoSEQ multiplex PCR; TCRdb's copy has only in-frame clones and leaves some out. This table holds more than 35,000 clones, about 80% found once. This CDR3 is 14 amino acids long. Trimming shortened V by 3 bases and J by 2 bases, and 10 bases separated the two germline ends. In germline, CDR1 is SGDLS, CDR2 YYNGEE. Every patient had relapsed following autologous stem cell transplantation, and cohorts differed in brentuximab vedotin exposure. The origin of this receptor is a human donor with classical Hodgkin lymphoma. The rearrangement uses TRBV9 and TRBJ2-3; D not resolved. Sequencing used peripheral blood mononuclear cells (PBMCs), obtained before the second cycle of nivolumab. In DNA form, the CDR3 reads TGTGCCAGCAGCGCGCTGGGGAACACAGATACGCAGTATTTT. The encoded protein is CASSALGNTDTQYF.